Listed here are 21 T cell receptor beta chains from one sample, sequenced in a study of blood T cell repertoires in COVID-19. The method was immunoSEQ multiplex PCR; TCRdb's version includes in-frame clones alone and lacks a portion of them. This table holds around 400,000 clones, more than 75% found once. Sequencing was carried out using peripheral blood. These receptors were obtained from a woman aged 55-70 years with COVID-19, enrolled during active disease.

The rearrangement links TRBV2 to TRBJ2-3; a possible D gene is TRBD2 (6 bases). Trimming took off 6 bases at V and 2 bases at J, with 18 bases between the two ends. The CDR3 loop spans 16 amino acids. The germline gives CDR1 SNHLY, CDR2 FYNNEI. The CDR3 region is CASRVGLASYTDTQYF. Written as DNA, the CDR3 is TGTGCCAGCAGGGTGGGTCTAGCGTCCTACACAGATACGCAGTATTTT.

This CDR3 reads CASSLLFSTEAFF. CDR3 nucleotides: TGTGCCAGCAGCTTATTATTTTCGACTGAAGCTTTCTTT. V is TRBV7-3 and J is TRBJ1-1; D is undetermined. The CDR3 spans 13 residues. Germline-derived CDR1 and CDR2 are SGHTA and FQGTGA. Between the trimmed V and J ends, which lost 2 bases and 5 bases, there was a span of 9 bases. Variable domain in full (rest from reference TRBV7-3 and TRBJ1-1): GAGVSQTPSNKVTEKGKYVELRCDPISGHTALYWYRQSLGQGPEFLIYFQGTGAADDSGLPNDRFFAVRPEGSVSTLKIQRTERGDSAVYLCASSLLFSTEAFFGQGTRLTVV.

This clone came up once. The chain links TRBV27 to TRBJ2-7; 8 bases are shared with TRBD1. CDR3 length: 14 amino acids. Germline V CDR1 and CDR2: MNHEY, SMNVEV (reference sequence). V shed 7 bases, J shed 0 bases, and the junction held 5 bases outside the gene matches. As DNA, the CDR3 is TGTGCCAGCAAACCGGGACAGGTCTCCTACGAGCAGTACTTC. Translating it yields CASKPGQVSYEQYF.

The gene calls are TRBV19 and TRBJ2-4, with D unclear. From germline, CDR1 is LNHDA and CDR2 SQIVND (reference sequence). CDR3 length: 14 residues. The V end was cut by 5 bases, the J end by 3 bases, with 11 bases between. CDR3 residues: CASSLLPGKNIQYF. The CDR3 nucleotides read TGTGCCAGTAGTCTCCTCCCCGGCAAAAACATTCAGTACTTC. The full variable domain, completed using reference TRBV19 and TRBJ2-4, is DGGITQSPKYLFRKEGQNVTLSCEQNLNHDAMYWYRQDPGQGLRLIYYSQIVNDFQKGDIAEGYSVSREKKESFPLTVTSAQKNPTAFYLCASSLLPGKNIQYFGAGTRLSVL.

The V call is TRBV19, the J call TRBJ1-1; possible D gene TRBD1, 5 bases. CDR1 and CDR2 from the germline V gene are LNHDA and SQIVND (reference sequence). V shed 6 bases and J shed 0 bases, with 20 bases lying between them. The length of the CDR3 is 17 residues. CDR3 sequence (DNA): TGTGCCAGTAGAGATCGCCGGGGGACGGACATGAACACTGAAGCTTTCTTT. This sequence encodes CASRDRRGTDMNTEAFF.

The rearrangement links TRBV19 to TRBJ2-4, with 7 positions matching TRBD1. Germline V gene data show CDR1 as LNHDA and CDR2 as SQIVND (reference sequence). V was pared by 10 bases and J by 6 bases, with 3 bases of the junction left unmatched. CDR3 length: 11 amino acids. The CDR3 sequence: CATRDRNIQYF. DNA for the CDR3: TGTGCCACCCGGGACAGAAACATTCAGTACTTC.

The chain recombines TRBV6-5 with TRBJ2-3; D is possibly TRBD1 (5 bases). This CDR3 is 15 amino acids long. Trimming took off 7 bases at V and 5 bases at J, with 19 bases between the two ends. In germline, CDR1 is MNHEY, CDR2 SVGAGI. For the CDR3, the DNA is TGTGCCAGCACCCCCGTGGGGCAGTTGGGAGATACGCAGTATTTT. It specifies CASTPVGQLGDTQYF.

This clone was detected a few times. This chain connects TRBV7-9 to TRBJ2-7, with 9 bases that match TRBD1. Germline V gene lookup returns CDR1 SEHNR and CDR2 FQNEAQ (reference sequence). V trimming: 5 bases; J trimming: 2 bases; junction bases outside the gene matches: 4. This CDR3 comprises 14 residues. This chain's CDR3 is CASSGGQGPYEQYF. The CDR3 DNA reads as TGTGCCAGCAGCGGCGGACAGGGGCCCTACGAGCAGTACTTC.

As DNA, the CDR3 is TGTGCCAGCAGTCGAGGGACAGGGATTGTAGATACGCAGTATTTT. Amino acid sequence: CASSRGTGIVDTQYF. The chain is built from TRBV2 and TRBJ2-3, with 9 nucleotides matching TRBD1. Germline assignment: CDR1 SNHLY and CDR2 FYNNEI. This CDR3 is built from 15 residues. The junction had 8 bases not matched to a gene; V was cut back by 5 bases and J by 5 bases.

The chain links TRBV6-6 to TRBJ1-5, with a weak D call TRBD1 (5 bases). The CDR3 has 13 residues. V was pared by 6 bases and J by 5 bases, with 11 bases between. The germline V gene has CDR1 MNHNY and CDR2 SVGAGI (reference sequence). CDR3 residues: CASSLDRYQPQHF. In DNA form, the CDR3 reads TGTGCCAGCAGCCTAGACAGATATCAGCCCCAGCATTTT.

The rearrangement uses TRBV11-2 and TRBJ1-2, with no clear D. Germline CDR1 SGHAT, CDR2 FQNNGV. The CDR3 is 11 residues long. V lost 2 bases, J lost 8 bases, and 6 bases lay in between. The CDR3 is CASSLREGYTF. CDR3 DNA sequence: TGTGCCAGCAGCTTACGGGAAGGCTACACCTTC.

The V and J genes are TRBV7-3 and TRBJ2-4; possible D gene TRBD2, 5 bases. Germline V gene sequence: CDR1 SGHTA, CDR2 FQGTGA. CDR3 length equals 18 residues. The V end lost 10 bases, the J end lost 0 bases, and 25 bases lay between the germline ends. CDR3 bases: TGTGCCAATGGTCCGGGAAGGTTGGGAGTCATAGCCAAAAACATTCAGTACTTC. Protein sequence: CANGPGRLGVIAKNIQYF.

This clone has only a few counts. The chain carries TRBV19 and TRBJ1-1; TRBD1 matches at 10 bases. The CDR3 covers 15 residues. V was pared by 5 bases and J by 5 bases, with 8 bases of the junction left unmatched. The germline CDR1 and CDR2 sequences are LNHDA and SQIVND (reference sequence). CDR3 nucleotides: TGTGCCAGTAGTCCCCGGGACAGGGGCCTTACTGAAGCTTTCTTT. It translates to CASSPRDRGLTEAFF.

The chain joins TRBV5-1 to TRBJ1-2; unclear D gene. Germline V gene lookup returns CDR1 SGHRS and CDR2 YFSETQ. The CDR3 loop spans 15 amino acids. V lost 7 bases to trimming and J lost 8 bases, with 24 bases between them. CDR3 in amino acids: CASDLEGGTVGGYTF. CDR3 nucleotide sequence: TGCGCCAGCGATCTTGAAGGAGGCACGGTGGGCGGCTACACCTTC.

On this clone: Being one base from a much bigger clone, this may be a read error. This chain links TRBV4-1 with TRBJ1-3; no clear D. Germline-derived CDR1 and CDR2 are MGHRA and YSYEKL. This CDR3 spans 12 amino acids. Deletions cut 1 base from V and 4 bases from J, with 2 bases between. In DNA form, the CDR3 reads TGCGCCAGCAGCCAAGTAGGAAACACCATATATTTT. This codes for CASSQVGNTIYF.

This clone was seen more than once but under ten times. The chain has TRBV2 and TRBJ1-5, with D perhaps TRBD1 (6 bases). Germline-derived CDR1 and CDR2 are SNHLY and FYNNEI. V was cut by 6 bases and J by 6 bases, with 15 bases left in between. This CDR3 has 14 amino acids. CDR3 DNA: TGTGCCAGCAGGGCTAGACAGGTAGGTCAGCCCCAGCATTTT. Its protein product is CASRARQVGQPQHF.

J is TRBJ2-2 and V is TRBV5-1, with 9 positions matching TRBD1. The CDR3 totals 15 residues. Per the germline V gene, CDR1 is SGHRS and CDR2 is YFSETQ. V was pared by 4 bases and J by 5 bases, with 6 bases of the junction left unmatched. The CDR3 here is CASSGVQGATGELFF. The DNA for the CDR3 is TGCGCCAGCAGCGGGGTACAGGGGGCGACCGGGGAGCTGTTTTTT.

This clone was seen a few times. The genes are TRBV27 and TRBJ1-5; D gene unclear. The CDR3 consists of 15 residues. The V end lost 3 bases, the J end lost 2 bases, and 11 bases lay between the germline ends. Germline CDR1 MNHEY, CDR2 SMNVEV (reference sequence). CDR3 nucleotide sequence: TGTGCCAGCAGTTTCGCGGGAGCTCGCAATCAGCCCCAGCATTTT. Translating it yields CASSFAGARNQPQHF.

This rearrangement joins TRBV10-1 to TRBJ2-5; D possibly corresponds to TRBD1 (6 bases). This CDR3 has 16 amino acids. Per germline, CDR1 WNHNN and CDR2 SYGVQD (reference sequence). The V and J ends lost 2 bases and 3 bases respectively, with 16 bases between them. DNA for the CDR3: TGCGCCAGCAGTGAGACGATACCAGACAGGAAAGAGACCCAGTACTTC. Its translation is CASSETIPDRKETQYF.

The gene calls are TRBV12-3 or TRBV12-4 and TRBJ2-5, with TRBD1 identical over 7 bases. The CDR3 loop spans 13 amino acids. J gave up 7 bases and V 6 bases, and 8 bases lay outside the gene matches. The CDR3 sequence is CASSRDRAGTQYF. The CDR3, as DNA: TGTGCCAGCAGCCGAGACAGGGCGGGGACCCAGTACTTC.

J is TRBJ1-1 and V is TRBV7-9, with 7 bases matching TRBD1. The germline V gene has CDR1 SEHNR and CDR2 FQNEAQ (reference sequence). J was trimmed by 3 bases and V by 5 bases; bases with no gene match: 6. The CDR3 spans 14 residues. CDR3 bases: TGTGCCAGCAGCCCTGACAGGGATTACACTGAAGCTTTCTTT. This gives the protein CASSPDRDYTEAFF.